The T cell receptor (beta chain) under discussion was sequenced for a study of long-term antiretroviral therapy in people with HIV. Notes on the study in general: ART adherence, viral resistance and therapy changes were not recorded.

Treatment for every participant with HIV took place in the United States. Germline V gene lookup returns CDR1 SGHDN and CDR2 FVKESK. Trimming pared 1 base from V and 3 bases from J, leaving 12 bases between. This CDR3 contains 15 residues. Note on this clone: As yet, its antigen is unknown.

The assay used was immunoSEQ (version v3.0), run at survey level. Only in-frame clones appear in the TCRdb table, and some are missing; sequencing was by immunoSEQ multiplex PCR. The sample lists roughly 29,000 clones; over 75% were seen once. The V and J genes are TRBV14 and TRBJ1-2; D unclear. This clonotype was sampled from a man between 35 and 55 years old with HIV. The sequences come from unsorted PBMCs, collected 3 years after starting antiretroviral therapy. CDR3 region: CASSQALTDHYGYTF. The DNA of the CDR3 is TGTGCCAGCAGCCAAGCCCTCACGGATCACTATGGCTACACCTTC. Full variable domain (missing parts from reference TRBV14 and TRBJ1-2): EAGVTQFPSHSVIEKGQTVTLRCDPISGHDNLYWYRRVMGKEIKFLLHFVKESKQDESGMPNNRFLAERTGGTYSTLKVQPAELEDSGVYFCASSQALTDHYGYTFGSGTRLTVV.